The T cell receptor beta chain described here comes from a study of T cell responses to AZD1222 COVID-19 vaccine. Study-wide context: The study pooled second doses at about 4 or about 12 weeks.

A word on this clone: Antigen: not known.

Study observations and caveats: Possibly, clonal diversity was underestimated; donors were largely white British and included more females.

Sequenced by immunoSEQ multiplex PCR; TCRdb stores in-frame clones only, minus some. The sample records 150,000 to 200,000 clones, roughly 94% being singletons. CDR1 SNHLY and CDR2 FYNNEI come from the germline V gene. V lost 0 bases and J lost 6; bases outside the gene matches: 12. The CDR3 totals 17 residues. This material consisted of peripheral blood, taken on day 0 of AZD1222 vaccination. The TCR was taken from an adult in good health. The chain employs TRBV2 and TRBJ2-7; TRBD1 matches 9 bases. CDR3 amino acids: CASSEALPGQGIFEQYF. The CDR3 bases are TGTGCCAGCAGTGAAGCGCTTCCGGGACAGGGCATTTTCGAGCAGTACTTC. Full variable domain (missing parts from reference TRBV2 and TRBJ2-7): EPEVTQTPSHQVTQMGQEVILRCVPISNHLYFYWYRQILGQKVEFLVSFYNNEISEKSEIFDDQFSVERPDGSNFTLKIRSTKLEDSAMYFCASSEALPGQGIFEQYFGPGTRLTVT.